The present TCR beta chain was sequenced within a study of blood T cell repertoires in COVID-19. Overall study: COVID-19 samples from acute and convalescent phases originated in the United States, Italy and Spain.

The table came from immunoSEQ multiplex PCR; TCRdb's copy has only in-frame clones and leaves some out. The sample holds about 280,000 clones; 82% are singletons and the top ten take 4.5% to 6%. Enrollees, about 18 to 95 years old, lived in roughly 24 US areas. Grouping used clinical history reported by participants in a survey and questionnaire. Germline V gene sequence: CDR1 SQVTM, CDR2 ANQGSEA. Trimming removed 0 bases at V and 5 bases at J, with 5 bases between. This CDR3 spans 12 amino acids. The clonotype originates from a man in his forties who had been exposed to COVID-19. Sequencing was carried out using PBMCs or T cells enriched from blood (not recorded which). V is TRBV29-1 and J is TRBJ2-1, with D uncertain. This chain's CDR3 is CSVEELNNEQFF. The CDR3 DNA follows: TGCAGCGTTGAAGAACTAAACAATGAGCAGTTCTTC.